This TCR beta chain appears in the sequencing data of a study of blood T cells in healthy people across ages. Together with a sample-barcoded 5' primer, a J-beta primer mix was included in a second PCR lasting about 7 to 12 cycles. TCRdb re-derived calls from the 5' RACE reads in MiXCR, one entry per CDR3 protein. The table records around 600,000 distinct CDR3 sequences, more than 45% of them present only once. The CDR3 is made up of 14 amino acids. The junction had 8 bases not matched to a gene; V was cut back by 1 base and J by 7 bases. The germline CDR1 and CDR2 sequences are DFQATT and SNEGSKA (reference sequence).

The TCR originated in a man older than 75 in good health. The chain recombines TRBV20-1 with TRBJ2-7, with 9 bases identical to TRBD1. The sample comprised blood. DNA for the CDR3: TGCAGTGCTAGAGTCCCGGGACAGGGTGGAGAGCAGTACTTC. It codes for CSARVPGQGGEQYF.